The sequence of this T cell receptor (beta chain) was determined in a study of tumour-infiltrating T cells in Burkitt lymphoma. Assay used: immunoSEQ multiplex PCR; TCRdb lists only in-frame clones, some missing. The sample lists tens of thousands of clones; less than 35% were seen once. Between the trimmed V and J ends, which lost 4 bases and 5 bases, there was a span of 14 bases. CDR1 and CDR2 (germline): SGHRS, YFSETQ. This CDR3 is 14 amino acids long. The rearrangement joins TRBV5-1 to TRBJ2-3, with D perhaps TRBD1 (5 bases). The source is a human donor with Burkitt lymphoma. The material sequenced was tumor tissue. The CDR3 is CASSLGRVVDTQYF. DNA for the CDR3: TGCGCCAGCAGCCTCGGCAGGGTAGTAGATACGCAGTATTTT.